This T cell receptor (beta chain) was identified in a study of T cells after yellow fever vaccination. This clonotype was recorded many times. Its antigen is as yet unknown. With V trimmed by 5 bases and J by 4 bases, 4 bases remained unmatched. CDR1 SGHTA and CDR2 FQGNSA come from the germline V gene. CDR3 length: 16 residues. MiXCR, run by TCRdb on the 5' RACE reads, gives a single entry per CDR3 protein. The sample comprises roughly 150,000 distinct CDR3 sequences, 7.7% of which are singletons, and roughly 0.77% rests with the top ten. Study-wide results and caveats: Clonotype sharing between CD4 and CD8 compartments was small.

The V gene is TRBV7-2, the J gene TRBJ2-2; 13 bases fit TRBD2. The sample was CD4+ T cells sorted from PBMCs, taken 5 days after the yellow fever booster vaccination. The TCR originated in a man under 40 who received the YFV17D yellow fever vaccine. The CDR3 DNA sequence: TGTGCCAGCAGCCCCGGGACTAGCGGGACCACCGGGGAGCTGTTTTTT. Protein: CASSPGTSGTTGELFF.